This T cell receptor (beta chain) was found in a study of blood T cell repertoires in COVID-19 (dated by TCRdb to about 2020). Some background on the complete study: Collaborator samples came from the United States, Italy and Spain and covered acute and convalescent phases of COVID-19. The material from the prospective study consisted of cDNA or gDNA derived from T cells, B-cell-depleted T cells, or PBMCs. The dataset comprised deeply sampled blood TCRbeta repertoires from subjects exposed to, actively infected with, or recovered from COVID-19. The repertoires were released in a freely available public database intended as a resource for research on the immune response to SARS-CoV-2. The samples were drawn from the first 160 participants of the ongoing ImmuneRACE study and from 1,254 subjects provided by 6 global collaborators. A de-identified subject ID, COVID-19 status, age in years and sex were almost always included in the sample metadata. HLA class I and class II types, where available, came from metadata supplied by the sample provider rather than from assay-based typing. What the work shows at the level of the full study, not this receptor alone: The amount of clinical and demographic metadata varied by source and participant and was provided uncurated.

Note on this clone: The target of this receptor is not known. Base qualities are not recorded, but no much larger clone differs from it by a single base.

Collaborating institutions collected whole blood in K2EDTA tubes following their own protocols. Collaborator samples were shipped for TCRbeta analysis as frozen whole blood, isolated PBMCs, or DNA extracted from either sample type. TCRbeta CDR3 regions were amplified from genomic DNA using the immunoSEQ Assay, a bias-controlled multiplex PCR. The study's own analysis went as follows. The number of nucleated cells in each sample was estimated by amplification of reference gene primers within the assay. Sequence reads were collapsed and filtered to measure the absolute abundance of every unique TCRbeta CDR3 rearrangement. Productive Simpson clonality was computed per sample as the square root of Simpson's diversity index over productive rearrangements. TCRdb retrieved this table from immuneACCESS and kept in-frame rearrangements only. Not all clones are present; in checked studies, unresolved V genes account for under half, and no reason is known for the remainder. D and trimming were read from the DNA, whereas the V and J calls and clone size are those reported in that table. In this sample the table shows about 120,000 clones, roughly nine tenths of which occur a single time. In total, the top ten clones hold about 3.5% of the sample.

The CDR3, cysteine through phenylalanine, is 17 amino acids long. The kept DNA is CDR3 alone, 51 bases in frame from the first base. Germline trimming amounts to 3 bases on V and 5 bases on J, with 18 as the count of junction bases outside the gene matches. For CDR1 and CDR2, the germline V gene (reference sequence) lists GTSNPN and SVGIG. The sequence came from a man in his fifties or sixties with active COVID-19. The rearrangement combines TRBV30 with TRBJ1-1; the junction holds 7 bases that match TRBD1. Material for sequencing was peripheral blood. At the DNA level, the sequence is TGTGCCTGGAGACCTACGACAGGGCGACTAGTTGGGACTGAAGCTTTCTTT. It codes for CAWRPTTGRLVGTEAFF. With the rest looked up from the reference TRBV30 and TRBJ1-1 genes rather than sequenced, the full variable domain is SQTIHQWPATLVQPVGSPLSLECTVEGTSNPNLYWYRQAAGRGLQLLFYSVGIGQISSEVPQNLSASRPQDRQFILSSKKLLLSDSGFYLCAWRPTTGRLVGTEAFFGQGTRLTVV.